Listed here are 6 T cell receptor beta chains from one sample, sequenced in a study of blood T cells in healthy people across ages. A J-beta primer mix and a sample-barcoded 5' primer were used in a second PCR of about 7 to 12 cycles. MiXCR, applied by TCRdb to the 5' RACE reads, yields one record per CDR3 protein. Altogether approximately 1,100,000 distinct CDR3 sequences are present, 40% to 55% being singletons, with the ten largest covering 18%. Sequences were obtained from blood. All receptors derive from a woman aged 55-75 years in good health.

This clonotype has a handful of counts. J is TRBJ2-5 and V is TRBV5-1; 10 bases are a match to TRBD2. Germline lookup yields CDR1 SGHRS and CDR2 YFSETQ. The CDR3 loop spans 16 amino acids. The J segment lost 2 bases and the V segment lost 1 base, leaving 5 bases of the junction unmatched. The CDR3 sequence is CASSLLRAGGQETQYF. The CDR3 DNA is TGCGCCAGCAGCTTGTTGCGAGCGGGAGGGCAAGAGACCCAGTACTTC.

The V call is TRBV27, the J call TRBJ2-1; TRBD1 might be the D (5 bases). Between the trimmed V and J ends, which lost 3 bases and 7 bases, there was a span of 10 bases. CDR3 length equals 13 residues. From germline, CDR1 is MNHEY and CDR2 SMNVEV (reference sequence). CDR3 bases: TGTGCCAGCAGTTTGGTAGGGGCTAATGAGCAGTTCTTC. Protein product: CASSLVGANEQFF.

This clonotype turned up a few times. The rearrangement joins TRBV27 to TRBJ2-7, with TRBD2 matching over 11 bases. This CDR3 contains 16 residues. Trimming at V came to 5 bases and at J to 3 bases, leaving 9 bases not matched to a gene. In germline, CDR1 is MNHEY, CDR2 SMNVEV (reference sequence). CDR3 sequence (DNA): TGTGCCAGCAGTCCATCGGGACTAGCGGTCCACTACGAGCAGTACTTC. Its translation: CASSPSGLAVHYEQYF.

The J gene is TRBJ2-3, the V gene TRBV9; 7 bases match TRBD2. Germline V lookup: CDR1 SGDLS, CDR2 YYNGEE. The CDR3 is made up of 16 amino acids. Trimming cost V 3 bases and J 2 bases; bases outside gene matches: 9. The CDR3 nucleotides are TGTGCCAGCAGCGCCCCAAGACTAGCCATCACAGATACGCAGTATTTT. Protein sequence: CASSAPRLAITDTQYF.

This clonotype was counted once. J is TRBJ1-2 and V is TRBV6-1; 8 nucleotides align to TRBD1. The ends lost 7 bases at V and 8 bases at J; junction bases unmatched: 9. Looked up from germline, CDR1 is MNHNS and CDR2 is SASEGT. This CDR3 spans 13 amino acids. The CDR3 bases are TGTGCCAGCATACCGAGTCGGACAGGGGGCTACACCTTC. Translating gives CASIPSRTGGYTF.

Here the CDR3 DNA reads TGTGCCACCAGTGACGGGACAGTTGGCAATCAGCCCCAGCATTTT. Translated: CATSDGTVGNQPQHF. V is TRBV24-1 and J is TRBJ1-5; TRBD1 agrees at 7 bases. After removal of 4 bases from V and 2 bases from J, the junction contained 4 bases not matched to a gene. The CDR3 consists of 15 residues. Germline-derived CDR1 and CDR2 are KGHDR and SFDVKD.